What follows are 10 T cell receptor beta chains derived from one specimen sequenced in a study of shared clonotypes between healthy human individuals. The method was immunoSEQ multiplex PCR; TCRdb's version includes in-frame clones alone and lacks a portion of them. Of about 1.5 million clones listed, roughly 96% are singletons. Input material: naive CD4+ T cells sorted from blood. Subset indicated: CD45RA+ positively selected. The receptors derive from a young man in good health.

This chain uses TRBV7-8 with TRBJ1-1; D is possibly TRBD1 (5 bases). Germline-derived CDR1 and CDR2 are SGHVS and FQNEAQ. The germline V and J ends were trimmed by 8 bases and 3 bases, with 13 bases remaining between them. The CDR3 runs 13 residues. In DNA form, the CDR3 reads TGTGCCAGCGCCCTAGGGGCTCACACTGAAGCTTTCTTT. Its translation is CASALGAHTEAFF.

This chain links TRBV7-3 with TRBJ1-1; no clear D gene. V lost 2 bases and J 2 bases, leaving 6 bases between the germline ends. CDR3 length: 13 amino acids. The V gene's germline CDR1 is SGHTA and CDR2 FQGTGA. The CDR3 reads CASSLQFNTEAFF. CDR3 DNA: TGTGCCAGCAGCTTACAGTTCAACACTGAAGCTTTCTTT.

The chain recombines TRBV7-3 with TRBJ2-7, with 11 bases fitting TRBD2. There are 15 residues in the CDR3. Trimming took 2 bases from V and 4 from J; bases not matched to a gene: 4. In germline, CDR1 is SGHTA, CDR2 FQGTGA. The CDR3 DNA reads TGTGCCAGCAGCTTAGAGGTAGCGGGAGGGTACGAGCAGTACTTC. This translates into CASSLEVAGGYEQYF.

The V call is TRBV7-7, the J call TRBJ2-6; D remains ambiguous. CDR1 is SSHAT and CDR2 is FNYEAQ in the germline V gene (reference sequence). The CDR3 length is 15 residues. V shed 1 base and J shed 0 bases, with 4 bases lying between them. CDR3 nucleotide sequence: TGTGCCAGCAGCTTAGGCAACTCTGGGGCCAACGTCCTGACTTTC. This sequence encodes CASSLGNSGANVLTF. The whole variable domain, remainder taken from reference TRBV7-7 and TRBJ2-6, is GAGVSQSPRYKVTKRGQDVTLRCDPISSHATLYWYQQALGQGPEFLTYFNYEAQPDKSGLPSDRFSAERPEGSISTLTIQRTEQRDSAMYRCASSLGNSGANVLTFGAGSRLTVL.

This sequence joins TRBV10-1 and TRBJ2-2; 9 nucleotides agree with TRBD1. J was trimmed by 7 bases and V by 8 bases; bases with no gene match: 8. The CDR3 loop spans 14 amino acids. CDR1 and CDR2 from the germline V gene are WNHNN and SYGVQD (reference sequence). The CDR3 coding sequence is TGCGCCAGCTCCCGGGACAGGGAGAACGGGGAGCTGTTTTTT. This sequence encodes CASSRDRENGELFF.

The CDR3 sequence is CASRHRDFYNEQFF. The CDR3 nucleotides are TGTGCCAGCAGGCACCGGGACTTTTACAATGAGCAGTTCTTC. The V gene is TRBV6-5, the J gene TRBJ2-1, with D perhaps matching TRBD2 (6 bases). V dropped 6 bases and J dropped 4 bases, with 13 bases sitting between them. The CDR3 extends over 14 amino acids. Germline assignment: CDR1 MNHEY and CDR2 SVGAGI.

V and J are TRBV2 and TRBJ2-4; the D call may be TRBD1 or TRBD2 (5 bases each). V shed 6 bases and J shed 4 bases, with 16 bases lying between them. The CDR3 has 15 amino acids. Per the germline V gene, CDR1 is SNHLY and CDR2 is FYNNEI. The CDR3 here is CASSGRLGAKNIQYF. The DNA of the CDR3 is TGTGCCAGCAGCGGCAGGCTCGGGGCGAAAAACATTCAGTACTTC.

The chain couples TRBV30 to TRBJ1-4; D is undetermined. Germline V lookup: CDR1 GTSNPN, CDR2 SVGIG (reference sequence). Trimming cost V 2 bases and J 3 bases, with 13 bases left between them. This CDR3 is built from 15 residues. DNA of the CDR3: TGTGCCTGGAGTATGCCGGGGTCCCCTAATGAAAAACTGTTTTTT. Translation: CAWSMPGSPNEKLFF. Full variable domain (remainder filled in from reference TRBV30 and TRBJ1-4): SQTIHQWPATLVQPVGSPLSLECTVEGTSNPNLYWYRQAAGRGLQLLFYSVGIGQISSEVPQNLSASRPQDRQFILSSKKLLLSDSGFYLCAWSMPGSPNEKLFFGSGTQLSVL.

This chain joins TRBV7-3 and TRBJ2-5; no clear D. From germline, CDR1 is SGHTA and CDR2 FQGTGA. V gave up 5 bases and J gave up 9 bases, with 16 bases separating them. The CDR3 runs to 13 residues. The CDR3 DNA is TGTGCCAGCAGCCTGGACCTCAAAGGCCCCCAGTACTTC. Protein product: CASSLDLKGPQYF.

This clone was found once. Other DNA sequences in this specimen translate into the identical CDR3. The chain is built from TRBV7-3 and TRBJ2-2; the D is unclear. Germline V gene data show CDR1 as SGHTA and CDR2 as FQGTGA. Trimming stripped 5 bases from V and 2 bases from J, with 6 bases between. The CDR3 has 13 amino acids. The CDR3 loop is CASSQANTGELFF. The CDR3 coding sequence is TGTGCCAGCAGCCAGGCAAACACCGGGGAGCTGTTTTTT.